The 25 T cell receptor beta chains in this list originate from one sample, sequenced in a study of blood T cell repertoires in COVID-19. Libraries were prepared by immunoSEQ multiplex PCR; TCRdb keeps only in-frame clonotypes and omits some of them. In the table there are fewer than 350,000 clones, roughly 91% of which are singletons. Sequenced: PBMCs or T cells enriched from blood (not recorded which). The receptors stem from a woman aged 40-49 years with acute COVID-19.

The CDR3 sequence: CASSQTSTTTDTQYF. For the CDR3, the DNA is TGTGCCAGCAGTCAGACTAGCACGACCACAGATACGCAGTATTTT. The chain carries TRBV2 and TRBJ2-3; 7 bases align to TRBD2. Trimming cost V 5 bases and J 2 bases; bases outside gene matches: 7. Germline V gene data show CDR1 as SNHLY and CDR2 as FYNNEI. This CDR3 is built from 15 residues.

The chain is built from TRBV15 and TRBJ1-1, with 8 nucleotides matching TRBD1. Trimming took 6 bases from V and 1 from J; bases not matched to a gene: 4. In germline, CDR1 is LNHNV, CDR2 YYDKDF (reference sequence). The CDR3 loop spans 14 amino acids. In nucleotides, the CDR3 is TGTGCCACCAGGAACAGGGGGGGGAACACTGAAGCTTTCTTT. It specifies CATRNRGGNTEAFF.

The chain joins TRBV5-4 to TRBJ2-1; 10 nucleotides align to TRBD2. Per germline, CDR1 SGHNT and CDR2 YYREEE (reference sequence). The CDR3 has 16 amino acids. Trimming took 4 bases from V and 4 from J; bases not matched to a gene: 8. In nucleotides, the CDR3 is TGTGCCAGCAGCCCCCGAGCGGGAGGGCGATACAATGAGCAGTTCTTC. This sequence encodes CASSPRAGGRYNEQFF.

The chain couples TRBV28 to TRBJ2-7; 7 bases agree with TRBD1. With 6 bases clipped from V and 0 bases from J, the junction kept 5 bases outside the gene matches. This CDR3 contains 14 residues. Per germline, CDR1 MDHEN and CDR2 SYDVKM. The CDR3 nucleotides read TGTGCCAGCAGACCCGACAGGGCCTCCTACGAGCAGTACTTC. Translated: CASRPDRASYEQYF.

This clone appeared once. The CDR3 DNA reads TGTGCCAGCAGTGAGGGGCCGACTAGCGGGGCCAAAAACATTCAGTACTTC. Protein sequence: CASSEGPTSGAKNIQYF. This rearrangement joins TRBV2 to TRBJ2-4; TRBD2 aligns across 10 bases. The CDR3 loop spans 17 amino acids. V lost 3 bases, J lost 1 base, and 6 bases stayed unmatched. Germline loops: CDR1 SNHLY, CDR2 FYNNEI.

This rearrangement joins TRBV19 to TRBJ2-1; D call uncertain. Per germline, CDR1 LNHDA and CDR2 SQIVND (reference sequence). Deletions cut 6 bases from V and 8 bases from J, with 17 bases between. This CDR3 has 14 amino acids. The CDR3 region is CASSPRASYYEQFF. DNA of the CDR3: TGTGCCAGTAGCCCTCGAGCCTCATACTATGAGCAGTTCTTC. The entire variable domain, with the rest obtained from reference TRBV19 and TRBJ2-1, is as follows: DGGITQSPKYLFRKEGQNVTLSCEQNLNHDAMYWYRQDPGQGLRLIYYSQIVNDFQKGDIAEGYSVSREKKESFPLTVTSAQKNPTAFYLCASSPRASYYEQFFGPGTRLTVL.

The chain employs TRBV5-4 and TRBJ1-1; 7 bases are shared with TRBD1. The CDR3 runs to 14 residues. Germline V lookup: CDR1 SGHNT, CDR2 YYREEE (reference sequence). Trimming took 4 bases from V and 6 from J; bases not matched to a gene: 9. Here the CDR3 reads CASSPGGGVSEAFF. Here the CDR3 DNA reads TGTGCCAGCAGCCCAGGGGGTGGAGTGTCTGAAGCTTTCTTT.

This rearrangement joins TRBV29-1 to TRBJ1-1; no definite D call. The CDR3 sequence is 10 residues long. V shed 4 bases and J shed 4 bases, with 4 bases lying between them. CDR1 and CDR2 (germline): SQVTM, ANQGSEA. In DNA form, the CDR3 reads TGCAGCGTTGGGAGCACTGAAGCTTTCTTT. Translating it yields CSVGSTEAFF.

The CDR3, as DNA: TGTGCCAGCAGCCACTACAGGGGGCGCACAGATACGCAGTATTTT. As protein: CASSHYRGRTDTQYF. The rearrangement joins TRBV7-8 to TRBJ2-3, with 9 bases fitting TRBD1. CDR3 length: 15 residues. With V trimmed by 5 bases and J by 1 base, 4 bases remained unmatched. The germline V gene encodes CDR1 SGHVS and CDR2 FQNEAQ.

The gene calls are TRBV19 and TRBJ2-3, with D perhaps TRBD1 (6 bases). The CDR3 extends over 16 amino acids. Germline CDR1 is LNHDA and CDR2 is SQIVND (reference sequence). Trimming shortened V by 3 bases and J by 1 base, and 14 bases separated the two germline ends. The CDR3 region has the DNA TGTGCCAGTAGTATTTGGGCAGGGGTGGGCACAGATACGCAGTATTTT. Encoded protein: CASSIWAGVGTDTQYF.

This clone was seen once. J is TRBJ1-3 and V is TRBV7-9; weak D call: TRBD1 (6 bases). The germline CDR1 and CDR2 sequences are SEHNR and FQNEAQ (reference sequence). The CDR3 is made up of 16 amino acids. V lost 3 bases, J lost 2 bases, and 14 bases lay in between. The CDR3 spells CASSLVGATAGNTIYF. CDR3 DNA sequence: TGTGCCAGCAGCTTGGTGGGGGCAACGGCTGGAAACACCATATATTTT.

The sample holds one count of this clone. The V gene is TRBV2, the J gene TRBJ1-6; D perhaps matches TRBD1 (5 bases). Trimming stripped 6 bases from V and 6 bases from J, with 15 bases between. Germline V gives CDR1 SNHLY, CDR2 FYNNEI. The CDR3 spans 15 residues. The DNA of the CDR3 is TGTGCCAGCAGCCCGACAGTGACCTCTAATTCACCCCTCCACTTT. Encoded protein: CASSPTVTSNSPLHF.

This chain links TRBV15 with TRBJ2-7; 8 positions match TRBD2. Germline values: CDR1 LNHNV, CDR2 YYDKDF (reference sequence). The V gene end was trimmed by 0 bases and the J gene end by 0 bases; junction bases not matched to a gene: 7. The CDR3 has 17 amino acids. CDR3 sequence: CATSRDGGGGHSYEQYF. The CDR3 DNA follows: TGTGCCACCAGCAGAGATGGTGGCGGGGGGCACTCCTACGAGCAGTACTTC.

The rearrangement uses TRBV6-5 and TRBJ2-7, with a tentative D call TRBD2 (6 bases). V was cut by 6 bases and J by 0 bases, with 15 bases left in between. The germline CDR1 and CDR2 sequences are MNHEY and SVGAGI. This CDR3 is built from 15 residues. Here the CDR3 reads CASSQGLTSSYEQYF. The CDR3 DNA follows: TGTGCCAGCAGCCAGGGACTGACGAGCTCCTACGAGCAGTACTTC.

This chain uses TRBV19 with TRBJ2-1, with D possibly being TRBD1 (5 bases). The V gene's germline CDR1 is LNHDA and CDR2 SQIVND (reference sequence). Trimming left V 3 bases short and J 1 base short, with 10 bases between. The CDR3 covers 15 residues. The CDR3 DNA follows: TGTGCCAGTAGTATCCAGGGTTGGTCCTACAATGAGCAGTTCTTC. Translating it yields CASSIQGWSYNEQFF.

V is TRBV7-3 and J is TRBJ1-2; 7 bases align to TRBD1. CDR1 SGHTA and CDR2 FQGTGA come from the germline V gene. V dropped 5 bases and J dropped 4; count of bases not matched to a gene: 7. The CDR3 length is 14 residues. CDR3 in amino acids: CASSPQGGGYGYTF. In nucleotides, the CDR3 is TGTGCCAGCAGCCCCCAAGGGGGCGGCTATGGCTACACCTTC.

The CDR3 DNA is TGTGCCAGCAGCTTCTCACCTTGGACTAGCGGGAGAGGAGAGACCCAGTACTTC. This codes for CASSFSPWTSGRGETQYF. The chain joins TRBV7-9 to TRBJ2-5; 13 bases fit TRBD2. This CDR3 has 18 amino acids. Germline values: CDR1 SEHNR, CDR2 FQNEAQ (reference sequence). V lost 3 bases to trimming and J lost 4 bases; unmatched junction nucleotides: 11.

The rearrangement uses TRBV3-1 (or the pseudogene TRBV3-2) and TRBJ1-2; D remains ambiguous. Trimming removed 0 bases from V and 8 bases from J, with 10 bases in between. CDR3 length: 13 amino acids. Germline V CDR1 and CDR2: LGHDT, YNNKEL (reference sequence). The DNA for the CDR3 is TGTGCCAGCAGCCAAGAGCCGTTCGAGGGCTACACCTTC. Its protein is CASSQEPFEGYTF.

This clone was counted a single time. The chain uses TRBV7-2 and TRBJ1-6; D is ambiguous. CDR1 and CDR2 from the germline V gene are SGHTA and FQGNSA. Trimming removed 0 bases from V and 9 bases from J, with 12 bases in between. The length of the CDR3 is 15 residues. This CDR3 is CASSLAPGGVSPLHF. The CDR3 DNA is TGTGCCAGCAGCTTAGCGCCCGGCGGGGTTTCACCCCTCCACTTT.

This chain uses TRBV2 with TRBJ1-2, with D tentatively TRBD1 (6 bases). The CDR3 runs 12 residues. Germline V gives CDR1 SNHLY, CDR2 FYNNEI. Trimming took off 11 bases at V and 8 bases at J, with 18 bases between the two ends. CDR3 in amino acids: CAGRGAGDGYTF. CDR3 DNA sequence: TGTGCCGGGAGGGGGGCAGGGGACGGCTACACCTTC. The full variable domain, in which reference TRBV2 and TRBJ1-2 provide the parts outside the CDR3, is EPEVTQTPSHQVTQMGQEVILRCVPISNHLYFYWYRQILGQKVEFLVSFYNNEISEKSEIFDDQFSVERPDGSNFTLKIRSTKLEDSAMYFCAGRGAGDGYTFGSGTRLTVV.

Notes on this clone: Other DNA sequences in the same sample also yield this CDR3. The J gene is TRBJ2-7, the V gene TRBV6-5; TRBD1 agrees at 7 bases. Germline-derived CDR1 and CDR2 are MNHEY and SVGAGI. The trim removed 5 bases at V and 3 bases at J, leaving 1 base unmatched. The CDR3 is 12 amino acids. This chain's CDR3 is CASSRDSYEQYF. Written as DNA, the CDR3 is TGTGCCAGCAGTAGGGACAGCTACGAGCAGTACTTC.

V usage is TRBV5-4 and J usage is TRBJ2-1, with TRBD1 matching 10 bases. V dropped 4 bases and J dropped 5; count of bases not matched to a gene: 6. CDR1 and CDR2 (germline): SGHNT, YYREEE (reference sequence). This CDR3 is 15 amino acids long. This CDR3 reads CASSTGTGANNEQFF. Here the CDR3 DNA reads TGTGCCAGCAGCACCGGGACAGGGGCCAACAATGAGCAGTTCTTC.

The V call is TRBV29-1, the J call TRBJ2-5, with D possibly matching TRBD1 (6 bases). V was pared by 4 bases and J by 3 bases, with 15 bases between. Germline lookup yields CDR1 SQVTM and CDR2 ANQGSEA. The CDR3 has 14 residues. The CDR3 DNA follows: TGCAGCGTTGTCCAGGGGACGAAAAAAGAGACCCAGTACTTC. Protein: CSVVQGTKKETQYF.

In its sample, this clone was seen a few times. This CDR3 is CASSFAGGDYGYTF. CDR3 nucleotides: TGCGCCAGCAGCTTCGCTGGGGGCGACTATGGCTACACCTTC. The chain combines TRBV5-1 with TRBJ1-2; D perhaps matches TRBD1 (6 bases). This CDR3 has 14 residues. V lost 2 bases and J lost 3, with 11 bases in between. The germline V gene encodes CDR1 SGHRS and CDR2 YFSETQ. The entire variable domain, with the rest obtained from reference TRBV5-1 and TRBJ1-2, is as follows: KAGVTQTPRYLIKTRGQQVTLSCSPISGHRSVSWYQQTPGQGLQFLFEYFSETQRNKGNFPGRFSGRQFSNSRSEMNVSTLELGDSALYLCASSFAGGDYGYTFGSGTRLTVV.

The chain is built from TRBV9 and TRBJ2-3; D ambiguous. The CDR3 is 12 amino acids. Germline assignment: CDR1 SGDLS and CDR2 YYNGEE. Trimming shortened V by 0 bases and J by 4 bases, and 3 bases separated the two germline ends. CDR3 protein: CASSVAADTQYF. DNA of the CDR3: TGTGCCAGCAGCGTAGCGGCAGATACGCAGTATTTT.